The 21 T cell receptor beta chains reported below all come from one sample, sequenced in a study of T cells in Graves' hyperthyroidism and ophthalmopathy. TCR beta CDR3 sequences were amplified from RNA transcripts. HTBI primers were employed in a first-round RT-PCR of the TCR CDR3. TCRdb re-derived calls from the multiplex PCR reads in MiXCR, one entry per CDR3 protein. The sample has roughly 500,000 distinct CDR3 sequences, 46% seen once. The sequencing sample was made of peripheral blood or thyroid tissue (not recorded which). Receptor source: an adult woman with Graves' disease, either hyperthyroidism or ophthalmopathy (not recorded which).

This clonotype appeared a single time. Likely a read error: the CDR3 ends without its conserved phenylalanine or tryptophan. The chain combines TRBV11-2 with TRBJ2-5, with 7 bases identical to TRBD2. V lost 1 base, J lost 4 bases, and 3 bases stayed unmatched. Germline V gene lookup returns CDR1 SGHAT and CDR2 FQNNGV. This CDR3 spans 14 amino acids. CDR3 sequence: CASSLGDYRETQYL. CDR3 nucleotide sequence: TGTGCCAGCAGCTTAGGGGACTACCGAGAGACCCAGTACCTC.

V gene TRBV19 combines with J gene TRBJ2-1; the D gene is possibly TRBD2 (6 bases). Germline V gene sequence: CDR1 LNHDA, CDR2 SQIVND (reference sequence). The CDR3 extends over 20 amino acids. Trimming left V 2 bases short and J 9 bases short, with 32 bases between. CDR3 in amino acids: CASSIKTRGLHGSLFAEQFF. The CDR3 DNA is TGTGCCAGTAGTATAAAGACCCGGGGGTTACACGGCTCGCTATTTGCTGAGCAGTTCTTC.

J is TRBJ1-1 and V is TRBV25-1; D call uncertain. Germline V gene lookup returns CDR1 MGHDK and CDR2 SYGVNS. V was trimmed by 4 bases and J by 7 bases, leaving 10 bases between them. CDR3 size: 12 residues. The CDR3 reads CASSATGIEAFF. The CDR3 nucleotides read TGTGCCAGCAGTGCTACTGGAATTGAAGCTTTCTTT.

In the case of this clonotype: Here the CDR3 omits its conserved ending phenylalanine or tryptophan, so a read error is the likely source. This chain links TRBV19 with TRBJ1-1, with 7 bases identical to TRBD1. V was pared by 8 bases and J by 3 bases, with 3 bases of the junction left unmatched. The CDR3 spans 12 residues. Germline V lookup: CDR1 LNHDA, CDR2 SQIVND (reference sequence). CDR3 amino acids: CASEDRDTEAFL. The CDR3 nucleotides read TGTGCCAGTGAAGACAGGGACACTGAAGCTTTCCTT.

As concerns this clonotype: This may be a read error: a much more frequent sequence differs by one nucleotide. The chain couples TRBV4-1 to TRBJ1-1; 8 bases fit TRBD1. Trimming took 3 bases from V and 4 from J; bases not matched to a gene: 10. This CDR3 has 16 amino acids. Germline V gene sequence: CDR1 MGHRA, CDR2 YSYEKL. The chain's CDR3 is CASSHGTGTMSTEAFF. The CDR3 nucleotides read TGCGCCAGCAGCCACGGGACAGGTACCATGAGCACTGAAGCTTTCTTT.

This clonotype has only a few counts. The chain recombines TRBV7-9 with TRBJ1-1, with a weak D call TRBD1 (6 bases). V lost 6 bases and J lost 0, with 17 bases in between. The CDR3 is made up of 16 amino acids. Looked up from germline, CDR1 is SEHNR and CDR2 is FQNEAQ (reference sequence). CDR3 nucleotide sequence: TGTGCCAGCAGTTCATTCGAAGGACAGTTGAACACTGAAGCTTTCTTT. It encodes CASSSFEGQLNTEAFF.

The chain employs TRBV12-3 or TRBV12-4 and TRBJ1-1; TRBD1 might be the D (5 bases). V gave up 5 bases and J gave up 1 base, with 11 bases separating them. The CDR3 contains 14 residues. CDR3 loop: CASSQGMGNTEAFF. As DNA, the CDR3 is TGTGCCAGCAGTCAGGGCATGGGGAACACTGAAGCTTTCTTT.

In regard to this clonotype: The conserved closing phenylalanine or tryptophan is absent in this CDR3, likely reflecting a read error. The limits of the CDR3 on the DNA are not certain, so only TCRdb's listed CDR3 is given. V and J are TRBV10-3 and TRBJ1-1. Germline V gene sequence: CDR1 ENHRY, CDR2 SYGVKD. The CDR3 totals 10 residues, both ends included. CDR3 in amino acids: CAISESLSYY.

This clonotype showed up many times. V gene TRBV5-1 combines with J gene TRBJ2-2, with a tentative D call TRBD2 (6 bases). This CDR3 has 17 amino acids. With 0 bases removed from V and 0 bases from J, the gap between germline ends came to 12 bases. The germline V gene encodes CDR1 SGHRS and CDR2 YFSETQ. The CDR3 nucleotides read TGCGCCAGCAGCTTGGTCTGGCGGGGCACGAACACCGGGGAGCTGTTTTTT. Protein sequence: CASSLVWRGTNTGELFF.

The chain has TRBV2 and TRBJ2-7; 11 bases align to TRBD2. V shed 6 bases, J shed 3 bases, and the junction held 4 bases outside the gene matches. Germline loops: CDR1 SNHLY, CDR2 FYNNEI. The CDR3 has 14 amino acids. The CDR3 loop is CASRGTSGYYEQYF. The CDR3 bases are TGTGCCAGCAGAGGGACTAGCGGATACTACGAGCAGTACTTC.

The chain combines TRBV7-9 with TRBJ2-7, with a possible D match to TRBD1 (6 bases). The CDR3 is 14 residues long. The germline gives CDR1 SEHNR, CDR2 FQNEAQ (reference sequence). Trimming shortened V by 3 bases and J by 0 bases, and 9 bases separated the two germline ends. The CDR3 DNA follows: TGTGCCAGCAGCTTTGGACAGAACTCCTACGAGCAGTACTTC. This gives the protein CASSFGQNSYEQYF.

The table lists this clonotype with many counts. The chain employs TRBV7-2 and TRBJ2-6; unclear D gene. Trimming removed 2 bases at V and 4 bases at J, with 12 bases between. The germline CDR1 and CDR2 sequences are SGHTA and FQGNSA. The CDR3 has 16 amino acids. The CDR3: CASSLNWGTGANVLTF. CDR3 sequence (DNA): TGTGCCAGCAGCTTAAACTGGGGTACCGGGGCCAACGTCCTGACTTTC.

This sequence joins TRBV2 and TRBJ1-5; D call uncertain. V lost 6 bases and J 0 bases, leaving 9 bases between the germline ends. CDR1 is SNHLY and CDR2 is FYNNEI in the germline V gene. The length of the CDR3 is 14 residues. The CDR3 nucleotides are TGTGCCAGCAGGGAACTTATTAGCAATCAGCCCCAGCATTTT. The encoded protein is CASRELISNQPQHF. Filled out from reference TRBV2 and TRBJ1-5, the complete variable domain reads EPEVTQTPSHQVTQMGQEVILRCVPISNHLYFYWYRQILGQKVEFLVSFYNNEISEKSEIFDDQFSVERPDGSNFTLKIRSTKLEDSAMYFCASRELISNQPQHFGDGTRLSIL.

This clonotype has just one count. The genes are TRBV29-1 and TRBJ2-5; maybe TRBD2 (5 bases). This CDR3 is 14 amino acids long. Germline values: CDR1 SQVTM, CDR2 ANQGSEA. The V end was cut by 8 bases, the J end by 2 bases, with 18 bases between. The DNA for the CDR3 is TGCAGCCAAGGACGGGGTGGTTGGCAAGAGACCCAGTACTTC. Its translation: CSQGRGGWQETQYF.

Many counts were recorded for this clonotype. Here the CDR3 reads CAIRGTSGSGANVLTF. The CDR3 coding sequence is TGTGCCATCAGGGGGACTAGCGGGTCTGGGGCCAACGTCCTGACTTTC. The J gene is TRBJ2-6, the V gene TRBV10-3, with 12 positions matching TRBD2. The CDR3 extends over 16 amino acids. The trim removed 6 bases at V and 1 base at J, leaving 1 base unmatched. Germline V gene sequence: CDR1 ENHRY, CDR2 SYGVKD.

V gene TRBV2 combines with J gene TRBJ2-5; perhaps TRBD1 as D (6 bases). V was shortened by 4 bases and J by 5 bases, with 17 bases between the two germline ends. The CDR3 loop spans 15 amino acids. CDR1 and CDR2 (germline): SNHLY, FYNNEI. The CDR3 sequence is CASSVNSRGWETQYF. The CDR3 DNA is TGTGCCAGCAGTGTCAACAGCAGGGGTTGGGAGACCCAGTACTTC. The full variable domain, rest sourced from reference TRBV2 and TRBJ2-5, is EPEVTQTPSHQVTQMGQEVILRCVPISNHLYFYWYRQILGQKVEFLVSFYNNEISEKSEIFDDQFSVERPDGSNFTLKIRSTKLEDSAMYFCASSVNSRGWETQYFGPGTRLLVL.

This clonotype was found a few times. The V call is TRBV28, the J call TRBJ1-5; the D gene is possibly TRBD1 (6 bases). V shed 6 bases and J shed 6 bases, with 15 bases lying between them. The CDR3 length is 14 residues. Germline assignment: CDR1 MDHEN and CDR2 SYDVKM. CDR3 in DNA: TGTGCCAGCAGCAACACAGGGTCCCCTCAGCCCCAGCATTTT. Translating gives CASSNTGSPQPQHF.

The chain carries TRBV5-1 and TRBJ1-6; unclear D gene. This CDR3 has 18 amino acids. V was clipped by 5 bases and J by 0 bases, with 18 bases between them. Germline values: CDR1 SGHRS, CDR2 YFSETQ. CDR3 amino acids: CASSQTPMGSSYNSPLHF. CDR3 bases: TGCGCCAGCAGTCAAACCCCCATGGGGAGCTCCTATAATTCACCCCTCCACTTT.

This clonotype has only one observation. This rearrangement joins TRBV25-1 to TRBJ1-1; no clear D gene. The V end was cut by 5 bases, the J end by 1 base, with 14 bases between. Germline V gene lookup returns CDR1 MGHDK and CDR2 SYGVNS. The CDR3 consists of 15 residues. The DNA of the CDR3 is TGTGCCAGCAGTCGATCTCCGGGGAAGAACACTGAAGCTTTCTTT. It yields the protein CASSRSPGKNTEAFF. Full variable domain (rest looked up from reference TRBV25-1 and TRBJ1-1): EADIYQTPRYLVIGTGKKITLECSQTMGHDKMYWYQQDPGMELHLIHYSYGVNSTEKGDLSSESTVSRIRTEHFPLTLESARPSHTSQYLCASSRSPGKNTEAFFGQGTRLTVV.

This clonotype was detected once. The chain is built from TRBV20-1 and TRBJ1-6; D perhaps matches TRBD1 (6 bases). Deletions cut 3 bases from V and 9 bases from J, with 27 bases between. Per germline, CDR1 DFQATT and CDR2 SNEGSKA (reference sequence). The CDR3 spans 18 residues. The CDR3: CSASGRPYEGVVTSPLHF. The CDR3 DNA follows: TGCAGTGCTAGCGGGAGGCCCTACGAGGGGGTAGTAACTTCACCCCTCCACTTT.

This clonotype appeared many times. V is TRBV5-6 and J is TRBJ1-1; D unclear. V lost 0 bases, J lost 6 bases, and 6 bases lay in between. Germline V gene data show CDR1 as SGHDT and CDR2 as YYEEEE. The CDR3 totals 12 residues. Here the CDR3 DNA reads TGTGCCAGCAGCTTGGCCACAGCTGAAGCTTTCTTT. Amino acids: CASSLATAEAFF.